This T cell receptor beta chain is from a study of CD8+CD57+ T cells in acquired aplastic anemia. Using genomic DNA as the template, TCR beta VDJ and CDR3 profiling was carried out. TCRdb called the reads again in MiXCR, with one record for every CDR3 protein. The table records some 150,000 distinct CDR3 sequences, around two fifths of them present only once. The length of the CDR3 is 16 residues. Germline lookup yields CDR1 MGHDK and CDR2 SYGVNS. J lost 1 base, V lost 0 bases, and 5 bases had no gene match. The chain combines TRBV25-1 with TRBJ1-1; TRBD1 aligns across 7 bases. Sequencing was done on a sample of sorted CD4+, CD8+, or CD8+CD57+ T cells (not recorded which) from PBMCs. The sequence was obtained from a human donor in good health, serving as a control. CDR3 protein: CASSEYGGQANTEAFF. The CDR3 DNA is TGTGCCAGCAGTGAATACGGAGGACAGGCGAACACTGAAGCTTTCTTT.